One and the same sample provided the 6 T cell receptor beta chains below, sequenced in a study of shared clonotypes between healthy human individuals. Naive CD8 populations comprised CD45RO-negative cells positively selected for CCR7, excluding terminally differentiated effector memory CD45RA+ cells. Profiling relied on immunoSEQ multiplex PCR, and the TCRdb table lists in-frame clones only, not all of them. The table has more than 2 million clones, 93% seen once. Sequenced input: naive CD8+ T cells from PBMCs. The receptors originated from a man aged 18-30 years in good health. Some clones in this sample may be carry-over from other donors' samples.

The CDR3 region has the DNA TGTGCCAGCAGTTTATCGGCTAGCGCGAGCCTCCGCTTAGGCGAGCAGTACTTC. Translated: CASSLSASASLRLGEQYF. The chain uses TRBV27 and TRBJ2-7; tentative D call: TRBD2 (6 bases). Trimming took off 0 bases at V and 6 bases at J, with 24 bases between the two ends. The CDR3 length is 18 residues. Germline CDR1 is MNHEY and CDR2 is SMNVEV (reference sequence).

The rearrangement uses TRBV11-2 and TRBJ2-3; 11 bases fit TRBD2. V lost 3 bases to trimming and J lost 5 bases; unmatched junction nucleotides: 4. The CDR3 is 15 residues long. Germline CDR1 reads SGHAT; CDR2 reads FQNNGV. CDR3 protein: CASSFLAGGLDTQYF. In DNA, the CDR3 is TGTGCCAGCAGCTTCCTAGCGGGAGGATTAGATACGCAGTATTTT.

This rearrangement joins TRBV6-6 to TRBJ2-3; unclear D gene. Germline assignment: CDR1 MNHNY and CDR2 SVGAGI (reference sequence). Trimming took off 2 bases at V and 7 bases at J, with 13 bases between the two ends. This CDR3 comprises 14 residues. CDR3 DNA: TGTGCCAGCAGTTACCCGAACCAAATTAATACGCAGTATTTT. Encoded protein: CASSYPNQINTQYF.

The chain has TRBV7-9 and TRBJ1-1, with a weak D call TRBD1 (6 bases). CDR3 length: 16 amino acids. V lost 5 bases, J lost 1 base, and 17 bases lay in between. Germline V gives CDR1 SEHNR, CDR2 FQNEAQ (reference sequence). The CDR3 DNA reads TGTGCCAGCAGCCCACCCACCGACAGGCCGAACACTGAAGCTTTCTTT. Amino acids: CASSPPTDRPNTEAFF.

This chain links TRBV15 with TRBJ2-3, with D possibly TRBD1 on 5 matching bases. Germline values: CDR1 LNHNV, CDR2 YYDKDF (reference sequence). V was clipped by 0 bases and J by 4 bases, with 8 bases between them. The CDR3 is 14 amino acids. CDR3 sequence (DNA): TGTGCCACCAGCAGAGATAGGGGCGCAGATACGCAGTATTTT. Protein product: CATSRDRGADTQYF. Filled out from reference TRBV15 and TRBJ2-3, the complete variable domain reads DAMVIQNPRYQVTQFGKPVTLSCSQTLNHNVMYWYQQKSSQAPKLLFHYYDKDFNNEADTPDNFQSRRPNTSFCFLDIRSPGLGDTAMYLCATSRDRGADTQYFGPGTRLTVL.

V gene TRBV6-6 combines with J gene TRBJ1-2, with D possibly being TRBD1 (5 bases). CDR1 is MNHNY and CDR2 is SVGAGI in the germline V gene (reference sequence). This CDR3 spans 14 amino acids. With 10 bases removed from V and 5 bases from J, the gap between germline ends came to 20 bases. This CDR3 is CATYYGRALYGYTF. The DNA of the CDR3 is TGTGCCACCTATTACGGCAGGGCCCTTTATGGCTACACCTTC.